These 9 T cell receptor beta chains were all obtained from the same sample, sequenced in a study of cytomegalovirus exposure and HLA in healthy donors. Repertoires were generated with immunoSEQ multiplex PCR, while TCRdb's copy carries only in-frame clones and drops some. The sample lists around 150,000 clones; approximately 87% were seen once. The sequenced material came from PBMCs. The origin of the receptors is a woman in her 30s in good health and CMV-seronegative.

The J gene is TRBJ1-2, the V gene TRBV4-1; 9 bases map to TRBD1. Germline CDR1 MGHRA, CDR2 YSYEKL. J lost 3 bases, V lost 5 bases, and 7 bases had no gene match. The CDR3 covers 15 residues. The DNA for the CDR3 is TGCGCCAGCAGCTACCGGACAGGGGTCGACTATGGCTACACCTTC. Protein product: CASSYRTGVDYGYTF.

This clone was counted a single time. The gene calls are TRBV15 and TRBJ2-3, with D possibly TRBD1 on 6 matching bases. The CDR3 is 16 residues long. V was cut by 1 base and J by 1 base, with 12 bases left in between. In germline, CDR1 is LNHNV, CDR2 YYDKDF (reference sequence). CDR3: CATSRVIYRGTDTQYF. The CDR3 DNA follows: TGTGCCACCAGCAGAGTGATTTACAGGGGCACAGATACGCAGTATTTT.

The chain couples TRBV11-1 to TRBJ2-3; 7 positions agree with TRBD1. Per germline, CDR1 SGHAT and CDR2 FQDESV (reference sequence). V was clipped by 3 bases and J by 6 bases; unmatched bases: 9. This CDR3 is built from 15 residues. In nucleotides, the CDR3 is TGTGCCAGCAGCTTGCGAACAGGGGCGCATGATACGCAGTATTTT. Translated: CASSLRTGAHDTQYF.

CDR3 bases: TGTGCCAGCAGTTCGACCGCCGGTGCGGACACCATATATTTT. Translated: CASSSTAGADTIYF. The chain links TRBV27 to TRBJ1-3; D gene uncertain. Germline V gene lookup returns CDR1 MNHEY and CDR2 SMNVEV (reference sequence). The CDR3 consists of 14 residues. V dropped 4 bases and J dropped 8 bases, with 15 bases sitting between them.

The rearrangement uses TRBV6-6 and TRBJ2-6, with D unresolved. V gave up 7 bases and J gave up 6 bases, with 10 bases separating them. CDR3 length equals 13 residues. Germline CDR1 and CDR2: MNHNY and SVGAGI (reference sequence). The CDR3 sequence: CASNAALANVLTF. The CDR3 DNA is TGTGCCAGCAACGCAGCCCTGGCCAACGTCCTGACTTTC.

This chain links TRBV7-9 with TRBJ2-1; D is perhaps TRBD1 (5 bases). With 2 bases removed from V and 15 bases from J, the gap between germline ends came to 17 bases. This CDR3 region has 13 residues. CDR1 SEHNR and CDR2 FQNEAQ come from the germline V gene (reference sequence). This CDR3 is CASSLLQAAVAFF. The CDR3 region has the DNA TGTGCCAGCAGCTTACTACAGGCGGCAGTAGCGTTCTTC. The full variable domain, rest sourced from reference TRBV7-9 and TRBJ2-1, is DTGVSQNPRHKITKRGQNVTFRCDPISEHNRLYWYRQTLGQGPEFLTYFQNEAQLEKSRLLSDRFSAERPKGSFSTLEIQRTEQGDSAMYLCASSLLQAAVAFFGPGTRLTVL.

V is TRBV28 and J is TRBJ2-3; TRBD1 matches at 7 bases. Germline values: CDR1 MDHEN, CDR2 SYDVKM. After removal of 7 bases from V and 2 bases from J, the junction contained 15 bases not matched to a gene. The CDR3 loop spans 17 amino acids. CDR3 DNA: TGTGCCAGCACCCCATCCCTGGGACAGATCCTCACAGATACGCAGTATTTT. Its translation: CASTPSLGQILTDTQYF.

The chain recombines TRBV11-2 with TRBJ2-4; 12 bases are shared with TRBD2. Losses at the gene ends were 3 bases for V and 0 bases for J; bases not matched to a gene: 9. Germline values: CDR1 SGHAT, CDR2 FQNNGV. The CDR3 length is 19 residues. The CDR3 spells CASSFPASGGAGAKNIQYF. As DNA, the CDR3 is TGTGCCAGCAGCTTCCCCGCTAGCGGGGGGGCCGGAGCCAAAAACATTCAGTACTTC.

The V call is TRBV5-5, the J call TRBJ2-7, with TRBD2 matching over 14 bases. The CDR3 has 16 residues. Trimming took 4 bases from V and 9 from J; bases not matched to a gene: 12. Germline V CDR1 and CDR2: SGHKS, YYEKEE (reference sequence). In nucleotides, the CDR3 is TGTGCCAGCAGCCGTACAGCGGGACTAGCGGGAGTGGTGCAGTACTTC. Translating it yields CASSRTAGLAGVVQYF.